One and the same sample provided the 13 T cell receptor beta chains below, sequenced in a study of T cells in Graves' hyperthyroidism and ophthalmopathy. Amplification targeted TCR beta CDR3 regions from RNA transcripts. Carried out on the TCR CDR3, a first-round RT-PCR used the HTBI primer set. MiXCR, run by TCRdb on the multiplex PCR reads, gives a single entry per CDR3 protein. The profile shows more than 550,000 distinct CDR3 sequences, 18% of them singletons. Specimen: blood. These receptors all stem from a woman between 50 and 59 years old with Graves' hyperthyroidism that later progressed to Graves' ophthalmopathy.

This clonotype was seen ten or more times. This chain uses TRBV3-1 with TRBJ2-1; D unresolved. CDR3 length: 14 amino acids. V was clipped by 0 bases and J by 2 bases, with 5 bases between them. Germline CDR1 reads LGHDT; CDR2 reads YNNKEL (reference sequence). The CDR3 is CASSQDLAYNEQFF. The CDR3 nucleotides are TGTGCCAGCAGCCAAGATCTGGCCTACAATGAGCAGTTCTTC.

This clonotype was observed a handful of times. The rearrangement uses TRBV9 and TRBJ2-1; 7 bases line up with TRBD1. The CDR3 is 18 residues long. Germline CDR1 and CDR2: SGDLS and YYNGEE. J gave up 4 bases and V 3 bases, and 16 bases lay outside the gene matches. The CDR3 nucleotides are TGTGCCAGCAGCGCCGCCGGGACAGTTTTGGGGGTATACAATGAGCAGTTCTTC. This gives the protein CASSAAGTVLGVYNEQFF.

There are many counts of this clonotype. The chain is built from TRBV7-9 and TRBJ2-1, with TRBD1 as a possible D gene (6 bases). From germline, CDR1 is SEHNR and CDR2 FQNEAQ (reference sequence). The V end was cut by 2 bases, the J end by 4 bases, with 15 bases between. This CDR3 contains 16 residues. CDR3 region: CASSLPGQMAYNEQFF. CDR3 coding DNA: TGTGCCAGCAGCTTACCCGGACAGATGGCTTACAATGAGCAGTTCTTC. The full variable domain, rest sourced from reference TRBV7-9 and TRBJ2-1, is DTGVSQNPRHKITKRGQNVTFRCDPISEHNRLYWYRQTLGQGPEFLTYFQNEAQLEKSRLLSDRFSAERPKGSFSTLEIQRTEQGDSAMYLCASSLPGQMAYNEQFFGPGTRLTVL.

The chain is built from TRBV9 and TRBJ2-5, with TRBD1 as a possible D gene (6 bases). V dropped 0 bases and J dropped 4 bases, with 13 bases sitting between them. This CDR3 spans 15 amino acids. Germline V gene sequence: CDR1 SGDLS, CDR2 YYNGEE. The CDR3 DNA is TGTGCCAGCAGCGTAGGACAGGCGGTGTCAGAGACCCAGTACTTC. It codes for CASSVGQAVSETQYF.

This clonotype came up a few times. The chain employs TRBV5-1 and TRBJ2-5, with TRBD1 identical over 7 bases. V trimming: 0 bases; J trimming: 5 bases; junction bases outside the gene matches: 4. Germline loops: CDR1 SGHRS, CDR2 YFSETQ. This CDR3 spans 14 amino acids. As DNA, the CDR3 is TGCGCCAGCAGCTTGGAGGGGGCTGAGGAGACCCAGTACTTC. This sequence encodes CASSLEGAEETQYF.

This chain links TRBV5-1 with TRBJ2-5, with 8 bases matching TRBD1. This CDR3 is 14 amino acids long. The junction had 8 bases not matched to a gene; V was cut back by 4 bases and J by 6 bases. Germline loops: CDR1 SGHRS, CDR2 YFSETQ. The CDR3 nucleotides are TGCGCCAGCAGCCTGGACAGGGTGTCCCAGACCCAGTACTTC. This gives the protein CASSLDRVSQTQYF.

This clonotype was seen at least ten times. The V gene is TRBV3-1, the J gene TRBJ2-3; TRBD1 matches at 7 bases. The CDR3 consists of 15 residues. Unmatched junction bases numbered 6, after V lost 4 bases and J lost 2 bases. Germline V gene sequence: CDR1 LGHDT, CDR2 YNNKEL (reference sequence). The CDR3 region is CASSRTGISTDTQYF. The CDR3 DNA is TGTGCCAGCAGCCGGACAGGCATTTCCACAGATACGCAGTATTTT.

This clonotype was counted a few times. This sequence joins TRBV3-1 and TRBJ1-6, with no clear D. V was clipped by 1 base and J by 10 bases, with 14 bases between them. This CDR3 is built from 15 residues. The germline V gene encodes CDR1 LGHDT and CDR2 YNNKEL (reference sequence). DNA of the CDR3: TGTGCCAGCAGCCAAGTCCCTACAGACGACTCACCCCTCCACTTT. It encodes CASSQVPTDDSPLHF.

This clonotype appeared a few times. V and J are TRBV20-1 and TRBJ1-1, with TRBD1 matching 11 bases. V lost 3 bases to trimming and J lost 5 bases; unmatched junction nucleotides: 8. The length of the CDR3 is 15 residues. The germline gives CDR1 DFQATT, CDR2 SNEGSKA (reference sequence). The CDR3 is CSASPWGQGGTEAFF. In nucleotides, the CDR3 is TGCAGTGCTAGTCCCTGGGGACAGGGGGGGACTGAAGCTTTCTTT.

This clonotype was observed a few times. This chain joins TRBV12-3 or TRBV12-4 and TRBJ2-7, with a weak D call TRBD2 (5 bases). Trimming shortened V by 2 bases and J by 6 bases, and 14 bases separated the two germline ends. The CDR3 loop spans 14 amino acids. CDR3 DNA sequence: TGTGCCAGCAGTTTACCGGACCAAGGAGGCGAGCAGTACTTC. Residues: CASSLPDQGGEQYF.

This clonotype was counted between two and nine times. V usage is TRBV5-5 and J usage is TRBJ1-1, with TRBD1 as a possible D gene (5 bases). Per germline, CDR1 SGHKS and CDR2 YYEKEE (reference sequence). Trimming took off 0 bases at V and 3 bases at J, with 12 bases between the two ends. The CDR3 runs to 15 residues. CDR3: CASSLGLGGYTEAFF. In DNA, the CDR3 is TGTGCCAGCAGCTTGGGACTTGGGGGGTACACTGAAGCTTTCTTT.

The chain employs TRBV29-1 and TRBJ1-5, with D unclear. The V end lost 5 bases, the J end lost 5 bases, and 16 bases lay between the germline ends. The CDR3 runs 14 residues. Per germline, CDR1 SQVTM and CDR2 ANQGSEA. In nucleotides, the CDR3 is TGCAGCGTTCTGCTGGCGGGTTTAGATCAGCCCCAGCATTTT. Protein sequence: CSVLLAGLDQPQHF.

The sample holds many counts of this clonotype. The chain is built from TRBV7-9 and TRBJ2-2; 8 bases fit TRBD2. The CDR3 has 16 residues. J lost 2 bases, V lost 2 bases, and 4 bases had no gene match. Per the germline V gene, CDR1 is SEHNR and CDR2 is FQNEAQ (reference sequence). The CDR3 is CASSLTSGGNTGELFF. CDR3 sequence (DNA): TGTGCCAGCAGCTTAACCAGCGGGGGAAACACCGGGGAGCTGTTTTTT.